This TCR beta chain was recovered during a study of control samples from healthy donors and cancer patients. CDR1 is SQVTM and CDR2 is ANQGSEA in the germline V gene. V was trimmed by 2 bases and J by 1 base, leaving 18 bases between them. The CDR3 consists of 17 residues. Assay: immunoSEQ multiplex PCR; the TCRdb copy retains only in-frame clones and omits some. The sample includes about 130,000 clones, roughly 89% of them seen just once. In its sample, this clone was seen once. The TCR was taken from a man aged 18 to 29 in good health. Sequenced input: blood. The chain couples TRBV29-1 to TRBJ1-3, with TRBD1 as a possible D gene (5 bases). CDR3 in amino acids: CSVEKPVRGSSGNTIYF. DNA for the CDR3: TGCAGCGTTGAAAAACCGGTTCGGGGGTCTTCTGGAAACACCATATATTTT.